This T cell receptor beta chain was sequenced in a study of beta chain features in type 1 diabetes. Regarding the study as a whole: Patients with Type 1 diabetes showed moderately but significantly shorter TCRB CDR3s in all four CD4+ subsets.

The ends were cut back, 2 bases at V and 1 base at J, with 11 bases in the middle. CDR1 SGHVS and CDR2 FQNEAQ come from the germline V gene. The CDR3 has 15 amino acids. Of note for this clone: Its antigen is still unknown.

What was sequenced were expressed TCRB transcripts, since all of the isolated RNA had been reverse transcribed. Repertoires were generated with immunoSEQ multiplex PCR, while TCRdb's copy carries only in-frame clones and drops some. The sample has 300,000 to 400,000 clones; around a tenth are singletons. Sequenced input: central memory CD4+ T cells from blood. The source is a man aged 30-40 years with type 1 diabetes. The chain has TRBV7-8 and TRBJ1-1; D may be TRBD1 (5 bases). CDR3 amino acids: CASSLSSGTNTEAFF. CDR3 nucleotide sequence: TGTGCCAGCAGCTTATCTTCTGGGACGAACACTGAAGCTTTCTTT.